Given below is one T cell receptor (beta chain) in context. Its antigen is undetermined. Sequencing used cDNA as its template, made by extracting RNA and reverse transcribing it. The protocol was immunoSEQ multiplex PCR, while the TCRdb copy is restricted to in-frame clones and leaves out a portion. The top ten clones hold 3% to 4% of a sample with approximately 200,000 clones, 45% to 65% of them seen once. Treatment meaning: oral pan-JAK inhibitor, 5-10 mg twice daily. The investigators collected lesional scalp punch biopsies and peripheral blood from alopecia areata patients. The data are from a study of CD8+ T cells in alopecia areata. Study background: Severity was scored as percentage of affected scalp area in treated patients. The study, taken as a whole, reports: Only one nonresponder was present, which leaves the link between baseline CD8+ expansion and response uncertain.

V lost 2 bases, J lost 6 bases, and 5 bases stayed unmatched. The CDR3 spans 14 residues. CDR1 is GTSNPN, CDR2 SVGIG, per germline (reference sequence). This sequence joins TRBV30 and TRBJ2-7, with 12 bases that match TRBD1. The sequence derives from a human donor with alopecia areata. Specimen: CD4+ T cells sorted from blood, collected at week 4, from a patient treated with tofacitinib. The CDR3 spells CAWSTGTGGREQYF. For the CDR3, the DNA is TGTGCCTGGAGTACCGGGACAGGGGGCCGCGAGCAGTACTTC.